The entry that follows covers one T cell receptor beta chain sequence. This receptor's antigen is unknown. Base qualities are not provided; no much larger clone lies one nucleotide away. Libraries were constructed by the immunoSEQ multiplex PCR assay. For the multiplex PCR, a mixture combining 60 forward primers for TCR Vbeta segments and 13 reverse primers for TCR Jbeta segments was used. A multiplex PCR assay on genomic DNA amplified the CDR3 region of rearranged TCR beta genes. The Illumina HiSeq System was used to sequence the amplified TCR beta libraries as 87-base-pair reads. Concerning the study's data processing: A later analysis tallied approximately 87 million unique TCR beta chains across the approximately 670 repertoires, and approximately 9.9 million of those chains were shared by two or more donors. To remove PCR and sequencing errors, raw reads were error-corrected and collapsed into unique sequences using a nearest-neighbor algorithm that merged closely related sequences. Alignment of CDR3 sequences to IMGT reference sequences was used to assign V, D and J gene segments. For a sequence to be retained, at least a six-nucleotide match to both a V gene segment and a J gene segment was required. Rearrangements were classified as productive when the CDR3 lacked stop codons and remained in frame with V and J, and all other rearrangements were classified as non-productive. Following IMGT convention, CDR3 was defined as the stretch from the second conserved V-encoded cysteine up to the conserved J-encoded phenylalanine. The earlier analysis of 500 to 650 of the donors excluded any sequence lacking an unambiguous match to a single V gene segment. An earlier analysis of 587 of the donors called V segments functional above 56.7% productive rearrangements and segregating when the between-donor standard deviation exceeded 5%. A statistical classification framework was built for diagnosing cytomegalovirus status from the catalog of TCR beta chain sequences. V and J gene assignment, in a later analysis, came from comparing TCR nucleotide sequences with IMGT/GENE-DB human TR gene sequences. A later analysis assigned CDR3 sequences and most-parsimonious VDJ recombination scenarios with the TCRdist pipeline. In a later analysis, each TCR beta chain was defined by its CDR3 amino acid sequence together with its V-gene family, and reads without a unique V-gene family were excluded. A later analysis removed roughly 590 highly shared, low-generation-probability nucleotide sequences to deal with suspected cross-contamination and a sequencing artifact. In a later analysis, a clonal expansion index for each public chain was calculated from normalized within-repertoire ranks of inferred template counts. In a later analysis, generation probabilities were computed with a VDJ recombination model fitted to out-of-frame rearrangements, and the resulting probabilities were checked against IGoR. In a later analysis, TCR-TCR, TCR-HLA and TCR-CMV co-occurrence was scored with hypergeometric tests, and a repertoire-size bias correction was applied to TCR pairs. A later analysis estimated false discovery rates by permuting HLA or CMV assignments 20 times. In a later analysis, co-occurring TCRs were grouped with DBSCAN, and TCRdist sequence similarity was added when clustering was performed within HLA-allele-positive subsets. Repertoires with fewer than 30,000 or more than 120,000 public chains, plus five repertoires with anomalous nucleotide sharing, were excluded from co-occurrence clustering. TCRdb limited this immuneACCESS table to in-frame rearrangements with V and J called. A share of clones is missing; checked studies link under half to unresolved V genes, and the rest is unexplained. V and J calls and clone size follow that table, whereas D and trimming were derived from the DNA. This sample holds 120,000 to 150,000 clones; around 72% were observed only once. Approximately 2% of the sample goes to the ten largest clones.

The germline V gene specifies MNHNS as CDR1 and SASEGT as CDR2. V and J lose 5 bases and 3 bases, and a span of 13 bases separates them. The CDR3 has 14 amino acids, counting the end cysteine and phenylalanine. Kept here is only the CDR3 DNA, which spans 42 bases and is read in frame from base 1. This entry comes from a study of cytomegalovirus exposure and HLA in healthy donors (dated by TCRdb to the late 2010s). Regarding the complete study: An earlier analysis of some 620 of the donors reported about 280 Gb of sequence data and around 100 million unique TCR beta sequences obtained from around 190 million T cells. Both class I and class II loci were covered by HLA typing, at four-digit resolution. Rather than using new phenotypic data, the later analysis identified candidate immune exposures from TCR beta sequences and from how often those sequences occurred across donors. A later genetic analysis took genome-wide SNP genotypes for about three fifths of the 666 donors and used that subset as a discovery cohort. A handful of DR-DQ haplotypes were handled as single units for association and clustering because linkage in the cohort was strong. Donor age, sex, ethnicity and CMV serostatus were compiled together with the repertoire data. The aim of the study was to test whether cataloging public T cell receptors could identify signatures of past pathogen exposure. To study patterns of TCR occurrence, a later analysis re-analyzed previously published TCR beta repertoires from just over 650 donors and added high-resolution HLA genotyping. A separate validation cohort of about 110 different subjects was used in addition to the approximately 700-subject first cohort. Typing coverage differed by locus: A, B, C, DRB1 and DQB1 were typed in about 620-630 donors, DQA1 in roughly 500, DPA1 in approximately 610, and DPB1 in 450 to 480. To predict cytomegalovirus infection status, the study combined high-throughput TCR immunosequencing, statistical association of individual TCRs with disease status, and machine learning. An earlier analysis of around 640 of the donors used high-throughput TCR beta sequencing to judge whether each TCR beta V gene segment behaved as functional or pseudogenic. On average, 235,054 unique TCR beta nucleotide sequences were sequenced per donor among roughly 430 genotyped donors of the cohort, with roughly 20% of those sequences being non-productive. Roughly 300 gigabases of sequencing data and 70 million to 95 million unique TCR sequences made up an early release that covered approximately 700 HLA-typed donors. Of the 300 to 500 genotyped donors, over 80% were placed in the genetic ancestry cluster associated with self-reported Caucasian donors. Using immunosequencing, the study profiled T cell repertoires from some 670 subjects and related those repertoires to cytomegalovirus serostatus. Every repertoire in the discovery cohort had been generated on one and the same sequencing platform.

Broad study findings and their caveats: Cytomegalovirus status was reported to be diagnosed by the classifier with high specificity and sensitivity in both the original and validation cohorts. A further reported finding was that TCR beta sequences accurately predicted the HLA-A and HLA-B alleles for most subjects in the first cohort. Immune exposure information for the cohort was limited to CMV serostatus. A total of fewer than 200 TCR beta chains were listed by the study as associated with cytomegalovirus. Because counts were too low, seventeen rarely observed V segments, including chromosome 9 orphons, were left out of the earlier analysis of approximately 500 of the donors. A group of highly shared sequence variants was considered likely to be a technical artifact of the sequencing pipeline. Across donors, most TCR sequences were observed very rarely, whereas some public TCRs were present in many individuals. V-gene and J-gene trimming of TCR beta chains was associated with a missense DCLRE1C variant in a later genetic analysis, and the association was replicated in an independent cohort. Linkage disequilibrium might explain the correlated functional status among segregating V segments, but an unknown experimental factor could not be ruled out. Specific HLA alleles were associated with roughly 16,000 TCR beta sequences at a false discovery rate of 0.05 in a later analysis. Because HLA typing was unavailable for some donors at each locus, only the typed subset was used in association tests. According to a later analysis, parvovirus B19, influenza, CMV and Epstein-Barr virus appeared linked to several top co-occurrence clusters. A later analysis found that TCR association rates varied across HLA loci, with DRB1 alleles showing the most associated TCRs and HLA-C alleles the fewest. Strong co-occurrence of HLA alleles, especially DR and DQ, made assigning TCR associations to individual alleles difficult. In a later genetic analysis, fewer N-insertions in productive TCRs were reported among donors in an Asian-associated ancestry cluster than the roughly 700-donor mean. Some IMGT-functional V segments, including TRBV6-2 and TRBV6-3, could not be distinguished by the 87-base-pair reads and were therefore excluded. The authors suggested that the approach could potentially be extended to other disease states and immunological phenotypes. The presence/absence analyses assumed that sequencing depth was roughly uniform across donors, and that assumption may not be true. Three of the identified cytomegalovirus-associated TCR beta chains were confirmed in vitro to be specific for cytomegalovirus antigens. This cohort had only TCR beta chains sequenced, and the lack of alpha or paired-chain data limited which features could be detected. In an earlier analysis of 587 of the donors, most TCR beta V segments were observed in productive rearrangements about 87% or about 30% of the time, broadly matching IMGT annotations. In a later analysis, HLA-associated TCR beta chains were found to be more clonally expanded and to have lower generation probabilities than equally common non-associated chains. In a later analysis, most CMV-associated TCR beta chains were found to appear HLA-restricted, with HLA associations seemingly driven largely by CMV exposure.

The cohort consisted of 600 or so healthy bone marrow donors. At the time of sampling, all cohort members were nominally healthy, though unrecorded immune exposures were likely present. The donor tested CMV seronegative, placing the donor among the roughly 400 seronegative members of the cohort. Every donor gave a peripheral blood sample, and the peripheral blood mononuclear cells from that sample were used for TCR beta sequencing. The Qiagen DNeasy Blood Extraction Kit was used to extract genomic DNA from the blood cell samples. The source is a man aged 40-55 years in good health and CMV-seronegative. Sequenced sample: PBMCs. The chain couples TRBV6-1 to TRBJ1-1, and possibly TRBD1, on 5 matching bases. The encoded CDR3 is CASSFGSGDTEAFF. The DNA sequence reads TGTGCCAGCAGTTTTGGGTCGGGGGACACTGAAGCTTTCTTT.